This T cell receptor beta chain is from a study of immune evolution from preneoplasia to lung adenocarcinoma. The study's findings and limits: Normal lung had highest clonality; later lesions appeared denser, more diverse.

The protocol was immunoSEQ multiplex PCR, while the TCRdb copy is restricted to in-frame clones and leaves out a portion. The repertoire consists of around 9,900 clones, with more than 70% occurring once and the leading ten covering roughly 3%. A word on this clone: The antigen remains unidentified.

Losses at the gene ends were 3 bases for V and 5 bases for J; bases not matched to a gene: 7. CDR1 is SGHNT, CDR2 YYREEE, per germline (reference sequence). The CDR3 has 14 amino acids. The clonotype comes from a person aged 70 to 85 with invasive lung adenocarcinoma. Some clones in this sample may be carry-over from other donors' samples. V and J are TRBV5-4 and TRBJ1-1; 7 nucleotides line up with TRBD1. The sample consisted of FFPE invasive lung adenocarcinoma tissue. In nucleotides, the CDR3 is TGTGCCAGCAGCTCGGCGACAGGGATAACTGAAGCTTTCTTT. Translation: CASSSATGITEAFF.